The subject of this entry is one T cell receptor (beta chain). Its antigen is as yet unknown. At one end the junction does not follow the germline gene, possibly because of a read error. This CDR3 contains 13 residues. Germline assignment: CDR1 KGHDR and CDR2 SFDVKD. The TCR alpha and TCR beta cDNA libraries, bearing sample barcodes and UMIs, were generated by 5'RACE using constant-segment primers. One entry per CDR3 protein, called by TCRdb with MiXCR from the 5' RACE reads. The repertoire includes 300,000 to 350,000 distinct CDR3 sequences, around 13% of them detected once, and approximately 22% sits in the top ten. The entry originates in a study of T-cell memory formation after mild COVID-19. Study overall: For the most part, TCR clusters were specific to one donor.

The study, taken as a whole, reports: Contracting clones from day 15 to 85 showed balanced CD4/CD8; later expanders favored CD4+.

The sequenced material came from PBMCs or a T cell subset sorted from them (not recorded which). This TCR derives from a man between 18 and 29 years old who had mild COVID-19 (a few samples of this study predate the infection). Cell type and time point are not known. This chain connects TRBV24-1 to TRBJ2-3; no definite D call. CDR3 residues: CDTSGQSTDTQYF. CDR3 nucleotides: TGTGACACCAGTGGGCAGAGCACAGATACGCAGTATTTT.